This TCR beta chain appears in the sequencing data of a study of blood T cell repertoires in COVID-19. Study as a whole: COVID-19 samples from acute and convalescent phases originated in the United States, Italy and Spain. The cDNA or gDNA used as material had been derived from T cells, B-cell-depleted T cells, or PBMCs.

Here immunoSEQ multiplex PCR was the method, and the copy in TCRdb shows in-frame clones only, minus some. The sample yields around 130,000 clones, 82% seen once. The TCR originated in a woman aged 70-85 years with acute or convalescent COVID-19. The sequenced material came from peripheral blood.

In DNA form, the CDR3 reads TGTGCCAGCAGCTCCACGCCCGGGACTAGCGGGGCAAAGACCCAGTACTTC. It translates to CASSSTPGTSGAKTQYF. V gene TRBV7-6 combines with J gene TRBJ2-5; 13 bases fit TRBD2. Germline assignment: CDR1 SGHVS and CDR2 FNYEAQ. Trimming took 4 bases from V and 6 from J; bases not matched to a gene: 11. The CDR3 has 17 residues.